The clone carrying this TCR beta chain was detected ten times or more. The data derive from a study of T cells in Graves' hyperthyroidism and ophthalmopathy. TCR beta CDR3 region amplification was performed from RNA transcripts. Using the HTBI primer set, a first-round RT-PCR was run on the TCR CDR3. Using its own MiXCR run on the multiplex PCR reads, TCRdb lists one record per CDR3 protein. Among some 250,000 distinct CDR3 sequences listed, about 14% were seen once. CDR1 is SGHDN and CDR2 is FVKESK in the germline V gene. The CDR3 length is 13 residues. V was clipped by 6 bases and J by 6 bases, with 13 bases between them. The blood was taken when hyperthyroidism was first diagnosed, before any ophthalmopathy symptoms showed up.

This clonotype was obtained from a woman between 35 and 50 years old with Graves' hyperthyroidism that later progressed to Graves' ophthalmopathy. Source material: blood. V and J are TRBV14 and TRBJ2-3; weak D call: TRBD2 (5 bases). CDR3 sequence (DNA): TGTGCCAGCAGTTACTCGCGCGGGGATACGCAGTATTTT. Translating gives CASSYSRGDTQYF.